The present T cell receptor beta chain was sequenced within a study of cytomegalovirus exposure and HLA in healthy donors. Study-wide background: Out of fewer than 400 genotyped donors, roughly 78% belonged to the Caucasian-associated ancestry cluster.

Primers included in the PCR were 60 Vbeta and 13 Jbeta primers. Libraries were prepared by immunoSEQ multiplex PCR; TCRdb keeps only in-frame clonotypes and omits some of them. The sample includes roughly 150,000 clones, roughly 84% of them seen just once. The CDR3 covers 14 residues. Trimming pared 7 bases from V and 7 bases from J, leaving 16 bases between. From germline, CDR1 is LNHDA and CDR2 SQIVND (reference sequence). This chain uses TRBV19 with TRBJ2-2; D perhaps matches TRBD2 (5 bases). The sequencing sample was made of PBMCs. The receptor comes from a woman aged 18-29 years in good health and CMV-seronegative. The CDR3 nucleotides read TGTGCCAGTACTTACGGACTTGCAGACGGGGAGCTGTTTTTT. Its translation: CASTYGLADGELFF.